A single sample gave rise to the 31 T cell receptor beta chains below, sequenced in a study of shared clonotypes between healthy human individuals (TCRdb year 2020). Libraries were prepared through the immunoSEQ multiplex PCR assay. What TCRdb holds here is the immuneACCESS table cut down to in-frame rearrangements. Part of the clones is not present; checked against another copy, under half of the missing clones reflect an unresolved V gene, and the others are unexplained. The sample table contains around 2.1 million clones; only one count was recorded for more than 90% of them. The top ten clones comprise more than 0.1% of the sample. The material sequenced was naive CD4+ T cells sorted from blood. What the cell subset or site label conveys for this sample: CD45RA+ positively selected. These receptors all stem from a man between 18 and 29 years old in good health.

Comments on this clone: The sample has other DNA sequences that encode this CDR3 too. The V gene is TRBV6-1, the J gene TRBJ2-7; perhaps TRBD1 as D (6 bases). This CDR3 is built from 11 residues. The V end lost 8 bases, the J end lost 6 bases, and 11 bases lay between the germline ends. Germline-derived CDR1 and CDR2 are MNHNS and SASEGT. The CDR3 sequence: CASRTGSEQYF. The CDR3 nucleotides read TGTGCCAGCCGAACAGGGAGCGAGCAGTACTTC.

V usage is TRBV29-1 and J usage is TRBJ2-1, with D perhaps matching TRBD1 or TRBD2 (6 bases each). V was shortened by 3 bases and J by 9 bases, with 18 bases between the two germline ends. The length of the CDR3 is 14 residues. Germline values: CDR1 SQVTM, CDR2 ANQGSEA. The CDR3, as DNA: TGCAGCGTTGATCGCCCTGGGGGGACACTTGAGCAGTTCTTC. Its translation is CSVDRPGGTLEQFF.

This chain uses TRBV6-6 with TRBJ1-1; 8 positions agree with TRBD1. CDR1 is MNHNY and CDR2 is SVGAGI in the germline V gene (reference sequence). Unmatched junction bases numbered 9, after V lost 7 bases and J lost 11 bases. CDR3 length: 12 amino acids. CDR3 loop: CASKSAGGAAFF. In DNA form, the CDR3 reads TGTGCCAGCAAATCGGCAGGGGGCGCCGCTTTCTTT.

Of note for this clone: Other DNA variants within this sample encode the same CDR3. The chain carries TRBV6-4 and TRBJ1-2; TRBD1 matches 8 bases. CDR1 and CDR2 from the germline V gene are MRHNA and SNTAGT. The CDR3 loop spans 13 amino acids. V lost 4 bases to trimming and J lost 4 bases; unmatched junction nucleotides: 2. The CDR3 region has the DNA TGTGCCAGCAGTGCAACAGGGGGCTATGGCTACACCTTC. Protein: CASSATGGYGYTF.

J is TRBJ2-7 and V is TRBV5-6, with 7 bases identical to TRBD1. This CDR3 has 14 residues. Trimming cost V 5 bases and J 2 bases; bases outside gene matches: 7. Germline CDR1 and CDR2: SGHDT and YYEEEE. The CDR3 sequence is CASSPMGQPYEQYF. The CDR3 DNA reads TGTGCCAGCAGTCCCATGGGACAGCCCTACGAGCAGTACTTC.

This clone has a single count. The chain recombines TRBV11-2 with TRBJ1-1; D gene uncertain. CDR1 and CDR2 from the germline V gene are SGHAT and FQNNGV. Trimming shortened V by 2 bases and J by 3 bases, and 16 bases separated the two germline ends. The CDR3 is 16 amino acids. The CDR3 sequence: CASSLLPSQSYTEAFF. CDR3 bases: TGTGCCAGCAGCTTACTCCCTTCACAGTCCTACACTGAAGCTTTCTTT.

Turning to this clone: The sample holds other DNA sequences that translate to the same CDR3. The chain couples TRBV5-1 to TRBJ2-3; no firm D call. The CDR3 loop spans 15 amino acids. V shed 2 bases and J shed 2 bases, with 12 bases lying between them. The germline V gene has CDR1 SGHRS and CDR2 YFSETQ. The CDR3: CASSLGGSLTDTQYF. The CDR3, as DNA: TGCGCCAGCAGCTTAGGCGGCAGTCTCACAGATACGCAGTATTTT.

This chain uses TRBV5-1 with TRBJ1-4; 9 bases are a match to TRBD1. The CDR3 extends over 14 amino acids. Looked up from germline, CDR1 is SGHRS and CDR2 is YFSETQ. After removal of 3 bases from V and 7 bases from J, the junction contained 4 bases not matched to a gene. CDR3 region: CASSSDRGAEKLFF. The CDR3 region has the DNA TGCGCCAGCAGCTCGGACAGGGGAGCTGAAAAACTGTTTTTT.

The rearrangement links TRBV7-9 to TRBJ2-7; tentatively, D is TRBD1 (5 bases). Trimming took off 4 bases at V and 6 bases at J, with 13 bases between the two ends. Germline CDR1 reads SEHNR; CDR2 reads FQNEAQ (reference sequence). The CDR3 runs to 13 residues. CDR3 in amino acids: CASSYTQGSEQYF. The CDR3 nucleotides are TGTGCCAGCAGCTACACCCAGGGTAGCGAGCAGTACTTC.

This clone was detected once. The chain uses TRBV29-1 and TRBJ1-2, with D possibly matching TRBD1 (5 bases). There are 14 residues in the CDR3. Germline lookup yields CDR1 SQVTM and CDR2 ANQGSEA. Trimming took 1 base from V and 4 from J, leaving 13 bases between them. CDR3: CSVEGVGTGYGYTF. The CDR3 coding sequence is TGCAGCGTTGAAGGGGTAGGGACGGGCTATGGCTACACCTTC. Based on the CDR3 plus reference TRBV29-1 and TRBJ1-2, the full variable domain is SAVISQKPSRDICQRGTSLTIQCQVDSQVTMMFWYRQQPGQSLTLIATANQGSEATYESGFVIDKFPISRPNLTFSTLTVSNMSPEDSSIYLCSVEGVGTGYGYTFGSGTRLTVV.

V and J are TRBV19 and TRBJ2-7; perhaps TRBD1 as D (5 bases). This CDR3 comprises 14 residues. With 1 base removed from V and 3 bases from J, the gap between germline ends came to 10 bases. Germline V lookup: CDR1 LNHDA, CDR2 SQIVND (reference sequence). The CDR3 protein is CASSIATGDYEQYF. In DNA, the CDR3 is TGTGCCAGTAGTATAGCTACAGGAGACTACGAGCAGTACTTC.

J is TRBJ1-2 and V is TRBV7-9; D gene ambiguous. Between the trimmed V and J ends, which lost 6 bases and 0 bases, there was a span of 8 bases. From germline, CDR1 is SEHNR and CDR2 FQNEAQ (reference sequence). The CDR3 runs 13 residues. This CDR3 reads CASSFIANYGYTF. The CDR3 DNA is TGTGCCAGCAGTTTTATAGCTAACTATGGCTACACCTTC.

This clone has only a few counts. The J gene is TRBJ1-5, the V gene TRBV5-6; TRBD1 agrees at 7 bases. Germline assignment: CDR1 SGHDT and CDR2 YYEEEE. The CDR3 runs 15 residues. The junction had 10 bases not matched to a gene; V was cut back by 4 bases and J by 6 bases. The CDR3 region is CASSLGRGQGQPQHF. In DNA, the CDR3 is TGTGCCAGCAGCCTTGGGAGGGGGCAAGGTCAGCCCCAGCATTTT.

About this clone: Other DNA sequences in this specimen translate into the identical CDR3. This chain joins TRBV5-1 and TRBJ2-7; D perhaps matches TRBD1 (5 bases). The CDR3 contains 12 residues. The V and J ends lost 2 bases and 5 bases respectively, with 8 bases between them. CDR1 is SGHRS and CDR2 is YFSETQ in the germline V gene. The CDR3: CASSFQGNEQYF. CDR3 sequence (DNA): TGCGCCAGCAGCTTCCAGGGCAACGAGCAGTACTTC.

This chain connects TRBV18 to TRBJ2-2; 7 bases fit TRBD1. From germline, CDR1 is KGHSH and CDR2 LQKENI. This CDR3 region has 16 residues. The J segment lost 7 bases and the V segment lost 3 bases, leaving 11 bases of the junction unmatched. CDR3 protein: CASSPPQGIFGGELFF. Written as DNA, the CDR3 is TGTGCCAGCTCACCCCCACAGGGGATTTTCGGCGGGGAGCTGTTTTTT.

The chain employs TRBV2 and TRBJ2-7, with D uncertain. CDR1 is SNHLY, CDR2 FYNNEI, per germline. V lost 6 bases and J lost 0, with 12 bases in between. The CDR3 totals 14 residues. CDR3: CASRVDSSSYEQYF. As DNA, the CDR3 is TGTGCCAGCAGGGTCGACTCGAGCTCCTACGAGCAGTACTTC.

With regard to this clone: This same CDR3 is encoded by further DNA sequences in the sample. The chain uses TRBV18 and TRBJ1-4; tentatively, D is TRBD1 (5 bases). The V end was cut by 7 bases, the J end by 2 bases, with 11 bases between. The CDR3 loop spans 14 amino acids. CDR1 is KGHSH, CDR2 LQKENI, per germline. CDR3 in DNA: TGTGCCAGCTGTCAGGGTGCGACTAATGAAAAACTGTTTTTT. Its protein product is CASCQGATNEKLFF.

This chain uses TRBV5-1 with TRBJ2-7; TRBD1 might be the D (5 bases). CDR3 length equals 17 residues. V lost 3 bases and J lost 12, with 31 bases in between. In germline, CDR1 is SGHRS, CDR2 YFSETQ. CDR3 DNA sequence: TGCGCCAGCAGCTCAGACGAGACAGCTACTTCCCCTACGAGAGGGTACTTC. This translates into CASSSDETATSPTRGYF.

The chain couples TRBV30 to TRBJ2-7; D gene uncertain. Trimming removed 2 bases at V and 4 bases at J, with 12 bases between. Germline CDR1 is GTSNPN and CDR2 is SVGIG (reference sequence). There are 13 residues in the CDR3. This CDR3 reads CAWSLNTPYEQYF. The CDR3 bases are TGTGCCTGGAGTCTCAATACTCCGTACGAGCAGTACTTC.

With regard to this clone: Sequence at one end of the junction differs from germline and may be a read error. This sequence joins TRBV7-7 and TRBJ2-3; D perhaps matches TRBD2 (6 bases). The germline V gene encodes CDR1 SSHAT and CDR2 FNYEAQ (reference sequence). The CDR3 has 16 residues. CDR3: CASSPSDREWADTQYF. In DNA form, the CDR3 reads TGTGCTAGCAGCCCATCGGACCGGGAGTGGGCAGATACGCAGTATTTT. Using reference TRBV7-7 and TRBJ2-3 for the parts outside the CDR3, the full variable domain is GAGVSQSPRYKVTKRGQDVTLRCDPISSHATLYWYQQALGQGPEFLTYFNYEAQPDKSGLPSDRFSAERPEGSISTLTIQRTEQRDSAMYRCASSPSDREWADTQYFGPGTRLTVL.

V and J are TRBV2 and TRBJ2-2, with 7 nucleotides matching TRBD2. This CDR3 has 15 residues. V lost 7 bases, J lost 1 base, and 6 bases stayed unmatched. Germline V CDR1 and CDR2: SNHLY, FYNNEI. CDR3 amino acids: CASNRLAVNTGELFF. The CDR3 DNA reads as TGTGCCAGCAATCGGCTAGCGGTGAACACCGGGGAGCTGTTTTTT.

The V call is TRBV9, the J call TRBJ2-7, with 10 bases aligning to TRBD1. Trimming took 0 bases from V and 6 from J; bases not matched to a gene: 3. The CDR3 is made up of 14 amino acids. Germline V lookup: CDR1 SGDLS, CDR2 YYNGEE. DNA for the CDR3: TGTGCCAGCAGCGTAGGGACAGGGGGTCTCGAGCAGTACTTC. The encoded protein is CASSVGTGGLEQYF.

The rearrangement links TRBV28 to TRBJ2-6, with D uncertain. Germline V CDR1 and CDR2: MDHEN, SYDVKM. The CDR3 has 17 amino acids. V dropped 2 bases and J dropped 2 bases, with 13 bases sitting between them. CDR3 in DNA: TGTGCCAGCAGTTTAGGAAGTGCTGAAGCTGGGGCCAACGTCCTGACTTTC. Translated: CASSLGSAEAGANVLTF.

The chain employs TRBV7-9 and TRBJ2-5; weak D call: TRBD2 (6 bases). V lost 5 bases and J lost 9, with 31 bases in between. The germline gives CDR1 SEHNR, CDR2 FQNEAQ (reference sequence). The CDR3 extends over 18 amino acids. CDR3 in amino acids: CASSLLAPGDSAREAQYF. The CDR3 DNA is TGTGCCAGCAGCCTCTTGGCCCCGGGGGACTCAGCCCGTGAGGCCCAGTACTTC.

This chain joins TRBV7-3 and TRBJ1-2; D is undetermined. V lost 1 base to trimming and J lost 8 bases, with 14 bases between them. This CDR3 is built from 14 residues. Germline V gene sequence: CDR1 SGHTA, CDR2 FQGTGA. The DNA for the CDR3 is TGTGCCAGCAGCTTAAGTTCTTCGGTCGGCGGCTACACCTTC. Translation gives CASSLSSSVGGYTF.

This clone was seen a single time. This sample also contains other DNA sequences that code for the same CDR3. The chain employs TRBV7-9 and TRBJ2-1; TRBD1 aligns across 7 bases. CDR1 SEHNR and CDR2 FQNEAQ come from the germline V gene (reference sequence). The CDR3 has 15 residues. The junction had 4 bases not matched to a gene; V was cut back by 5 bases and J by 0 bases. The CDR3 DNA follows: TGTGCCAGCAGCCTGGACAGGAGCTCCTACAATGAGCAGTTCTTC. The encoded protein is CASSLDRSSYNEQFF.

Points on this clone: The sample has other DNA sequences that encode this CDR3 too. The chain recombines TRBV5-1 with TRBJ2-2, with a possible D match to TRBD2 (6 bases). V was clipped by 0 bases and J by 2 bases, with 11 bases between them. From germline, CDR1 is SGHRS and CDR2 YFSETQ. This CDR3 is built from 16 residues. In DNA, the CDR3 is TGCGCCAGCAGCTTGGTGGTTAGCGGTAACACCGGGGAGCTGTTTTTT. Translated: CASSLVVSGNTGELFF.

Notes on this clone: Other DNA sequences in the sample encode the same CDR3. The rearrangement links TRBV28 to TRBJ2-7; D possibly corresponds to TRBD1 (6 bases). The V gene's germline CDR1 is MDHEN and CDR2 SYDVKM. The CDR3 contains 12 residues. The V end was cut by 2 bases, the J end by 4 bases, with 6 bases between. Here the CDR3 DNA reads TGTGCCAGCAGTTTAAGGGGGTACGAGCAGTACTTC. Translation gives CASSLRGYEQYF. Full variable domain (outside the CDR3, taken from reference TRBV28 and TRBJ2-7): DVKVTQSSRYLVKRTGEKVFLECVQDMDHENMFWYRQDPGLGLRLIYFSYDVKMKEKGDIPEGYSVSREKKERFSLILESASTNQTSMYLCASSLRGYEQYFGPGTRLTVT.

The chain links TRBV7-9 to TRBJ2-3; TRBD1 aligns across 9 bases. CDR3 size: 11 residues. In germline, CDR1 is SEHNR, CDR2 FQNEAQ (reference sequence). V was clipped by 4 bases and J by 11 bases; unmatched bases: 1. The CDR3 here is CASSWDREQYF. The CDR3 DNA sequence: TGTGCCAGCAGCTGGGACAGGGAGCAGTATTTT.

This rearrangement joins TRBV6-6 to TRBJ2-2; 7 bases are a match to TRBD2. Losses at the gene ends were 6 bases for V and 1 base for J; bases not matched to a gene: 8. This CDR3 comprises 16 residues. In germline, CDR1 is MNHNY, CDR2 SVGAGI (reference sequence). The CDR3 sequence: CASRTSRGKNTGELFF. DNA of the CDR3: TGTGCCAGCAGGACTAGCAGAGGCAAGAACACCGGGGAGCTGTTTTTT.

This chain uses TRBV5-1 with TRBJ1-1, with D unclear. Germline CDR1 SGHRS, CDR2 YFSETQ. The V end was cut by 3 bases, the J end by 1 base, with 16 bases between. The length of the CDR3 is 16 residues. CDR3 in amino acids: CASSSRESRPNTEAFF. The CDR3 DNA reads TGCGCCAGCAGCTCCCGGGAATCCCGACCGAACACTGAAGCTTTCTTT.